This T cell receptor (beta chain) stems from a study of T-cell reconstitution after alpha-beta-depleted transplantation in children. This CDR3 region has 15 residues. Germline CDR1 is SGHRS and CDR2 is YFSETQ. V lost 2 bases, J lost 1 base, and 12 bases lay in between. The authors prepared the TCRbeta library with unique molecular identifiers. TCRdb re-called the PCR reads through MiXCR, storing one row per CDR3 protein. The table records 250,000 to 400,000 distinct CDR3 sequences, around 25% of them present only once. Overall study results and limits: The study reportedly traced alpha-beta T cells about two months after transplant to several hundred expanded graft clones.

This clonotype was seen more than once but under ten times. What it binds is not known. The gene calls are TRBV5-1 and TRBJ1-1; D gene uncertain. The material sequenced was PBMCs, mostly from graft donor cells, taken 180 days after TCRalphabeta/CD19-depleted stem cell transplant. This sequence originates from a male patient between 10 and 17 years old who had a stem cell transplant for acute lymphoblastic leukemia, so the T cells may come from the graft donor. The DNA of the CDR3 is TGCGCCAGCAGCTTATGGGGTGCCTCGAACACTGAAGCTTTCTTT. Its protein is CASSLWGASNTEAFF.